The source of this TCR beta chain is a study of cytomegalovirus exposure and HLA in healthy donors. The study, taken as a whole, reports: The study found most TCR sequences rare, yet found some public TCRs in many donors. Judged likely to be a sequencing artifact was a cluster of highly shared sequence variants. Being productive about 87% or about 30% of the time was typical of most TCR beta V segments in an earlier analysis.

The CDR3 covers 15 residues. V was cut by 4 bases and J by 3 bases, with 16 bases left in between. Germline V gives CDR1 MNHEY, CDR2 SMNVEV (reference sequence). The PCR had 60 Vbeta and 13 Jbeta primers. Sequenced by immunoSEQ multiplex PCR; TCRdb stores in-frame clones only, minus some. Among 150,000 to 200,000 clones listed, around 79% were seen once. A word on this clone: Its antigen is unknown.

Healthy bone marrow donors made up the donor group. This chain uses TRBV27 with TRBJ2-7, with a tentative D call TRBD1 (6 bases). Sequencing used PBMCs. The clonotype originates from a woman between 50 and 59 years old in good health and CMV-seronegative. CDR3 in amino acids: CASSSLGGEGYEQYF. The CDR3 DNA sequence: TGTGCCAGCAGTTCCTTAGGGGGAGAAGGCTACGAGCAGTACTTC.